These 27 T cell receptor beta chains originate from one sample sequenced in a study of blood T cell repertoires in COVID-19. Clones were sequenced by immunoSEQ multiplex PCR, and TCRdb holds only the in-frame ones, with some missing. In the table there are some 70,000 clones, 65% to 80% of which are singletons. The sample comprised peripheral blood. Source of these receptors: a woman between 45 and 65 years old with acute or convalescent COVID-19.

The gene calls are TRBV7-7 and TRBJ2-1, with 7 bases fitting TRBD2. Germline values: CDR1 SSHAT, CDR2 FNYEAQ (reference sequence). The length of the CDR3 is 16 residues. V lost 5 bases and J lost 1; bases outside the gene matches: 8. The CDR3 DNA reads TGTGCCAGCAGCACTCAAGCGGGGACGTCCTACAATGAGCAGTTCTTC. This encodes CASSTQAGTSYNEQFF.

The chain is built from TRBV5-1 and TRBJ1-4; D not resolved. The V end was cut by 4 bases, the J end by 1 base, with 20 bases between. Germline V gives CDR1 SGHRS, CDR2 YFSETQ. The CDR3 runs 18 residues. CDR3 residues: CASSEGEYALGTNEKLFF. In DNA form, the CDR3 reads TGCGCCAGCAGCGAGGGCGAGTATGCCCTGGGAACTAATGAAAAACTGTTTTTT.

The rearrangement links TRBV27 to TRBJ1-4; the D gene is possibly TRBD1 (5 bases). The V gene lost 5 bases and the J gene lost 3 bases, with 13 bases spanning the gap. This CDR3 spans 15 amino acids. Per germline, CDR1 MNHEY and CDR2 SMNVEV (reference sequence). For the CDR3, the DNA is TGTGCCAGCAGTACAGGACGGGGGGCTAATGAAAAACTGTTTTTT. Its protein is CASSTGRGANEKLFF.

This clone is labeled medium-sized. This chain's CDR3 is CASSLSFGTSGTYEQYF. DNA of the CDR3: TGTGCCAGCAGTTTATCTTTCGGGACTAGCGGAACCTACGAGCAGTACTTC. The chain employs TRBV27 and TRBJ2-7; TRBD2 matches at 11 bases. The V gene end was trimmed by 0 bases and the J gene end by 2 bases; junction bases not matched to a gene: 6. The germline V gene encodes CDR1 MNHEY and CDR2 SMNVEV (reference sequence). CDR3 length equals 17 residues.

V gene TRBV5-6 combines with J gene TRBJ2-7; TRBD1 matches 8 bases. V trimming: 0 bases; J trimming: 5 bases; junction bases outside the gene matches: 7. The CDR3 contains 15 residues. Germline V lookup: CDR1 SGHDT, CDR2 YYEEEE. Here the CDR3 DNA reads TGTGCCAGCAGCTTGGTAGCCGACAGGGGCGACGAGCAGTACTTC. Amino acids: CASSLVADRGDEQYF.

This clone was observed once. This rearrangement joins TRBV4-1 to TRBJ1-2; the D gene is possibly TRBD1 (6 bases). V was pared by 4 bases and J by 0 bases, with 18 bases between. The CDR3 covers 17 residues. Germline CDR1 reads MGHRA; CDR2 reads YSYEKL. CDR3 bases: TGCGCCAGCAGCCCTTGGACAGAAATGCTGCCTAACTATGGCTACACCTTC. This codes for CASSPWTEMLPNYGYTF.

The V and J genes are TRBV27 and TRBJ2-1; a weak D match, TRBD1 (6 bases). The CDR3 sequence is 16 residues long. Germline lookup yields CDR1 MNHEY and CDR2 SMNVEV (reference sequence). Deletions cut 7 bases from V and 2 bases from J, with 18 bases between. CDR3 DNA: TGTGCCAGCACTAACCGGGACACCGATCCCTACAATGAGCAGTTCTTC. Its translation is CASTNRDTDPYNEQFF.

This chain links TRBV19 with TRBJ1-2; 7 nucleotides match TRBD1. CDR3 length: 17 residues. V lost 0 bases to trimming and J lost 8 bases; unmatched junction nucleotides: 15. Germline CDR1 and CDR2: LNHDA and SQIVND (reference sequence). The CDR3 DNA is TGTGCCAGTAGTATAGATCACGTCGGAGGGGGCGCGAGGGGCTACACCTTC. Its translation: CASSIDHVGGGARGYTF.

The chain recombines TRBV10-3 with TRBJ1-4; 7 bases map to TRBD1. This CDR3 is built from 13 residues. With 10 bases clipped from V and 5 bases from J, the junction kept 7 bases outside the gene matches. CDR1 is ENHRY and CDR2 is SYGVKD in the germline V gene. CDR3 in amino acids: CASAGGRNEKLFF. Written as DNA, the CDR3 is TGTGCCAGCGCAGGGGGTAGGAATGAAAAACTGTTTTTT.

The rearrangement links TRBV7-9 to TRBJ1-4; 8 positions match TRBD1. The germline V gene has CDR1 SEHNR and CDR2 FQNEAQ (reference sequence). The CDR3 runs 15 residues. V dropped 0 bases and J dropped 6; count of bases not matched to a gene: 3. CDR3 residues: CASSLAQGADEKLFF. The CDR3 DNA reads TGTGCCAGCAGCTTAGCCCAGGGGGCGGATGAAAAACTGTTTTTT.

This rearrangement joins TRBV6-2 or TRBV6-3 to TRBJ2-1, with 12 nucleotides matching TRBD2. The ends lost 4 bases at V and 8 bases at J; junction bases unmatched: 6. The V gene's germline CDR1 is MNHEY and CDR2 SVGEGT. There are 15 residues in the CDR3. The CDR3 spells CASSFPTSGSDEQFF. CDR3 sequence (DNA): TGTGCCAGCAGTTTCCCGACTAGCGGGAGCGATGAGCAGTTCTTC.

The rearrangement uses TRBV6-5 and TRBJ2-7; 7 nucleotides agree with TRBD1. The J segment lost 7 bases and the V segment lost 8 bases, leaving 11 bases of the junction unmatched. Germline V gives CDR1 MNHEY, CDR2 SVGAGI. This CDR3 comprises 13 residues. CDR3 bases: TGTGCCAGCGCTATAGACAGGGATGGGGAGCAGTACTTC. This gives the protein CASAIDRDGEQYF.

The chain joins TRBV30 to TRBJ2-1; no clear D. Germline-derived CDR1 and CDR2 are GTSNPN and SVGIG (reference sequence). V was trimmed by 2 bases and J by 4 bases, leaving 15 bases between them. The CDR3 covers 15 residues. This CDR3 reads CAWSPRVPLYNEQFF. The CDR3 region has the DNA TGTGCCTGGAGTCCTCGCGTTCCCCTTTACAATGAGCAGTTCTTC.

The V gene is TRBV24-1, the J gene TRBJ2-1; the match to TRBD2 covers 7 bases. J was trimmed by 5 bases and V by 4 bases; bases with no gene match: 7. The CDR3 is 15 amino acids. Germline lookup yields CDR1 KGHDR and CDR2 SFDVKD. The CDR3: CATSEPGLTHNEQFF. The CDR3 nucleotides read TGTGCCACCAGTGAACCGGGACTAACACACAATGAGCAGTTCTTC.

The chain recombines TRBV6-5 with TRBJ1-1; D possibly corresponds to TRBD1 (6 bases). CDR3 length: 16 residues. V lost 4 bases and J 2 bases, leaving 17 bases between the germline ends. CDR1 and CDR2 from the germline V gene are MNHEY and SVGAGI. The chain's CDR3 is CASSSRTVHLNTEAFF. In DNA, the CDR3 is TGTGCCAGCAGTTCTCGGACAGTTCACTTAAACACTGAAGCTTTCTTT.

This sequence joins TRBV18 and TRBJ1-2, with 10 positions matching TRBD1. Trimming at V came to 3 bases and at J to 0 bases, leaving 7 bases not matched to a gene. CDR3 size: 17 residues. The germline V gene has CDR1 KGHSH and CDR2 LQKENI. CDR3 sequence (DNA): TGTGCCAGCTCACCTCGGACAGGGGGTAAAACTAACTATGGCTACACCTTC. Translated, it gives CASSPRTGGKTNYGYTF.

This CDR3 is CASSRVPGQPSYEQYF. In nucleotides, the CDR3 is TGTGCCAGCAGCAGAGTTCCGGGACAACCATCCTACGAGCAGTACTTC. The J gene is TRBJ2-7, the V gene TRBV14, with a possible D match to TRBD1 (6 bases). There are 16 residues in the CDR3. Germline CDR1 SGHDN, CDR2 FVKESK. V lost 5 bases and J 1 base, leaving 18 bases between the germline ends.

The V gene is TRBV10-3, the J gene TRBJ1-5; D remains unclear. The CDR3 contains 15 residues. Trimming shortened V by 0 bases and J by 5 bases, and 11 bases separated the two germline ends. CDR1 and CDR2 from the germline V gene are ENHRY and SYGVKD. The CDR3 coding sequence is TGTGCCATCAGTGAGTCTGGAGGGATGGATCAGCCCCAGCATTTT. Protein product: CAISESGGMDQPQHF.

The table lists this clone with a count of one. The CDR3 DNA sequence: TGTGCCAGCAGACGGGAGGGCGGGGATACGCAGTATTTT. Translation gives CASRREGGDTQYF. This chain uses TRBV6-5 with TRBJ2-3, with 8 bases lining up with TRBD2. CDR3 size: 13 residues. Trimming cost V 6 bases and J 6 bases; bases outside gene matches: 5. Germline CDR1 MNHEY, CDR2 SVGAGI.

This clone appeared a few times. The identical CDR3 is also encoded by other nucleotide sequences in the sample. The CDR3 DNA reads as TGTGCCAGCTCACCCGGACAGGGGGCCGGTCAGCCCCAGCATTTT. Translating it yields CASSPGQGAGQPQHF. The chain carries TRBV18 and TRBJ1-5, with 11 nucleotides matching TRBD1. V lost 3 bases to trimming and J lost 6 bases; unmatched junction nucleotides: 4. The CDR3 is 15 residues long. Germline V lookup: CDR1 KGHSH, CDR2 LQKENI.

The table lists this clone with a count of one. The chain employs TRBV5-1 and TRBJ2-1; 10 nucleotides match TRBD2. Germline CDR1 is SGHRS and CDR2 is YFSETQ. Trimming cost V 3 bases and J 0 bases; bases outside gene matches: 6. The length of the CDR3 is 17 residues. This CDR3 reads CASSSSGLAVSYNEQFF. The CDR3 coding sequence is TGCGCCAGCAGCTCCTCCGGACTAGCGGTCTCCTACAATGAGCAGTTCTTC.

The chain has TRBV7-6 and TRBJ2-3, with D perhaps matching TRBD2 (6 bases). The germline V gene encodes CDR1 SGHVS and CDR2 FNYEAQ. Trimming stripped 1 base from V and 6 bases from J, with 20 bases between. This CDR3 is built from 17 residues. The CDR3 DNA sequence: TGTGCCAGCAGCTTAGGCACGGGACTCCTGTCCAGCGATACGCAGTATTTT. This sequence encodes CASSLGTGLLSSDTQYF.

V gene TRBV7-3 combines with J gene TRBJ2-1, with TRBD1 matching 7 bases. CDR1 is SGHTA, CDR2 FQGTGA, per germline. V dropped 4 bases and J dropped 9; count of bases not matched to a gene: 6. CDR3 size: 13 residues. The CDR3 DNA reads as TGTGCCAGCAGCTCCCGACAGGGCGGTGAGCAGTTCTTC. Its protein is CASSSRQGGEQFF.

The chain combines TRBV19 with TRBJ2-1; D uncertain. Per the germline V gene, CDR1 is LNHDA and CDR2 is SQIVND (reference sequence). V was trimmed by 3 bases and J by 10 bases, leaving 16 bases between them. The CDR3 is made up of 14 amino acids. The CDR3: CASSMVTSFGEQFF. CDR3 sequence (DNA): TGTGCCAGTAGTATGGTGACTTCCTTCGGAGAGCAGTTCTTC.

V and J are TRBV28 and TRBJ1-1, with D possibly being TRBD1 (5 bases). V gave up 7 bases and J gave up 2 bases, with 11 bases separating them. The CDR3 sequence is 13 residues long. In germline, CDR1 is MDHEN, CDR2 SYDVKM. The CDR3 nucleotides are TGTGCCAGCACCTTCACAGGTAACACTGAAGCTTTCTTT. Protein: CASTFTGNTEAFF.

This sequence joins TRBV5-4 and TRBJ2-5, with D possibly matching TRBD2 (6 bases). Looked up from germline, CDR1 is SGHNT and CDR2 is YYREEE (reference sequence). V dropped 4 bases and J dropped 5 bases, with 6 bases sitting between them. This CDR3 contains 11 residues. CDR3 in amino acids: CASSGGETQYF. CDR3 coding DNA: TGTGCCAGCAGCGGGGGGGAGACCCAGTACTTC.

The gene calls are TRBV28 and TRBJ1-1, with 9 bases aligning to TRBD1. CDR1 MDHEN and CDR2 SYDVKM come from the germline V gene. V lost 3 bases, J lost 1 base, and 6 bases stayed unmatched. The CDR3 covers 16 residues. As DNA, the CDR3 is TGTGCCAGCAGTTTGGGGACAGGGCGTAAGAACACTGAAGCTTTCTTT. Protein product: CASSLGTGRKNTEAFF.